The clone carrying this T cell receptor (beta chain) was counted only a few times. Its target is unknown. The CDR3 covers 16 residues. Per germline, CDR1 SGHDT and CDR2 YYEEEE. Germline trimming cut 2 bases from V and 1 base from J; bases unmatched to any gene: 3. With 60 Vbeta and 13 Jbeta primers, the PCR was carried out. The data were produced by immunoSEQ multiplex PCR, yet TCRdb's version contains in-frame clones alone and is incomplete. The table shows some 98,000 clones, with over 70% occurring only once. These data belong to a study of cytomegalovirus exposure and HLA in healthy donors. Study results and limitations: Generally TCR sequences proved uncommon, though certain public TCRs appeared in numerous donors. Sequences of the TCR beta chain were said to predict the HLA-A and HLA-B alleles of most subjects accurately. An analysis that came later showed most CMV-associated TCR beta chains appearing HLA-restricted. Presence/absence analyses supposed approximately even sequencing depth among donors.

This TCR came from a man in his late teens or twenties in good health and CMV-seropositive. The specimen was PBMCs. This chain uses TRBV5-6 with TRBJ2-3; TRBD2 matches at 11 bases. The CDR3 coding sequence is TGTGCCAGCAGCTTATCACTAGCGGGGGGCACAGATACGCAGTATTTT. Its protein is CASSLSLAGGTDTQYF.